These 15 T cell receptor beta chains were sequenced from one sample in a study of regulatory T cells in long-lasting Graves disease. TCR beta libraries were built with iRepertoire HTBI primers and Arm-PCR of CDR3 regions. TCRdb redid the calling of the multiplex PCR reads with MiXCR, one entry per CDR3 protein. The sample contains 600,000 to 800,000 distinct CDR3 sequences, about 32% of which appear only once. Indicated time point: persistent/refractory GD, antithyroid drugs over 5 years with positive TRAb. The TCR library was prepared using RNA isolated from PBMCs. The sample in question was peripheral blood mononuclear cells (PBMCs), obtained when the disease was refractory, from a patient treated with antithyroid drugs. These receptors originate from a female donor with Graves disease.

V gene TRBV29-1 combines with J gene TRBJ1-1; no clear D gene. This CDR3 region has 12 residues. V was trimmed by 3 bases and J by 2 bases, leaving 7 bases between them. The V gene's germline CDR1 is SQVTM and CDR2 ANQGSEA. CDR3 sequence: CSVDGYNTEAFF. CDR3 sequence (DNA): TGCAGCGTTGACGGATATAACACTGAAGCTTTCTTT.

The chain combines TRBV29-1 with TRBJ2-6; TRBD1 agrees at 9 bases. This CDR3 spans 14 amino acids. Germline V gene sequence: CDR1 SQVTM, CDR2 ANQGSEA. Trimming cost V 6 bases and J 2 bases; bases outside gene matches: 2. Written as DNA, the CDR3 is TGCAGCGTAGGACAGGGGACTGGGGCCAACGTCCTGACTTTC. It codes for CSVGQGTGANVLTF.

CDR3 coding DNA: TGTGCCAGCAGCCGTTCAGTGCGCCCCGGAAACACCATATATTTT. Encoded protein: CASSRSVRPGNTIYF. The chain joins TRBV3-1 to TRBJ1-3; D unclear. Trimming stripped 4 bases from V and 4 bases from J, with 14 bases between. The CDR3 contains 15 residues. Germline V gives CDR1 LGHDT, CDR2 YNNKEL (reference sequence).

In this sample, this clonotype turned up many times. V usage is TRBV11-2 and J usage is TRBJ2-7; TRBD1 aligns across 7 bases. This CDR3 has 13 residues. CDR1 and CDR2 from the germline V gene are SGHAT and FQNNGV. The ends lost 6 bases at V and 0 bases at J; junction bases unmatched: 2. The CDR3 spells CASRKGASYEQYF. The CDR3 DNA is TGTGCCAGCAGGAAGGGGGCCTCCTACGAGCAGTACTTC.

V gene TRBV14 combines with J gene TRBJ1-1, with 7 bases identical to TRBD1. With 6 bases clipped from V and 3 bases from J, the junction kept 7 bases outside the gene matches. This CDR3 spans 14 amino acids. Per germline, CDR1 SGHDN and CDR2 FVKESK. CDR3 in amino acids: CASRGGQTDTEAFF. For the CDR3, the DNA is TGTGCCAGCAGAGGGGGACAGACGGACACTGAAGCTTTCTTT.

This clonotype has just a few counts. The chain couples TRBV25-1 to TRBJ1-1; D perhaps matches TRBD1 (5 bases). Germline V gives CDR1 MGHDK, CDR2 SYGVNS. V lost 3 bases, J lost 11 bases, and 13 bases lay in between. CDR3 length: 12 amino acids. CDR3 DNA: TGTGCCAGCAGTGATGGGGGGGTTCGGGCTTTCTTT. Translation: CASSDGGVRAFF. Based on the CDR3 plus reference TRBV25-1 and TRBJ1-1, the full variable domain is EADIYQTPRYLVIGTGKKITLECSQTMGHDKMYWYQQDPGMELHLIHYSYGVNSTEKGDLSSESTVSRIRTEHFPLTLESARPSHTSQYLCASSDGGVRAFFGQGTRLTVV.

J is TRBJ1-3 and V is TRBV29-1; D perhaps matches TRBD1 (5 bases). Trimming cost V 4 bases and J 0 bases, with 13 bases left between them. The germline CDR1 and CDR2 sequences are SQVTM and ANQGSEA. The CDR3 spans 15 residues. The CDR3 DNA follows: TGCAGCGTTGGGGGAATTGGGGGCTCTGGAAACACCATATATTTT. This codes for CSVGGIGGSGNTIYF. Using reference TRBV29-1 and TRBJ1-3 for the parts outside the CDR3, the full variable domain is SAVISQKPSRDICQRGTSLTIQCQVDSQVTMMFWYRQQPGQSLTLIATANQGSEATYESGFVIDKFPISRPNLTFSTLTVSNMSPEDSSIYLCSVGGIGGSGNTIYFGEGSWLTVV.

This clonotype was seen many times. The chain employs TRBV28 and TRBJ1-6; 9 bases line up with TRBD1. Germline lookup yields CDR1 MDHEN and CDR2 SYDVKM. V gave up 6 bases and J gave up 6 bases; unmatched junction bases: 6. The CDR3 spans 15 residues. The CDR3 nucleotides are TGTGCCAGCAGGGGACAGGGAGGCGCTAATTCACCCCTCCACTTT. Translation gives CASRGQGGANSPLHF. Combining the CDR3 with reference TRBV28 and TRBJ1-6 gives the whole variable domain DVKVTQSSRYLVKRTGEKVFLECVQDMDHENMFWYRQDPGLGLRLIYFSYDVKMKEKGDIPEGYSVSREKKERFSLILESASTNQTSMYLCASRGQGGANSPLHFGNGTRLTVT.

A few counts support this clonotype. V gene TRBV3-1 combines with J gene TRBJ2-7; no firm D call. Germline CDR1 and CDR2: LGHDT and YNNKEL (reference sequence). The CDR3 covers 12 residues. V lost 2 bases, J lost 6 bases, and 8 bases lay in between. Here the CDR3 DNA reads TGTGCCAGCAGCCAATTGGGTGGCGAGCAGTACTTC. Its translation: CASSQLGGEQYF.

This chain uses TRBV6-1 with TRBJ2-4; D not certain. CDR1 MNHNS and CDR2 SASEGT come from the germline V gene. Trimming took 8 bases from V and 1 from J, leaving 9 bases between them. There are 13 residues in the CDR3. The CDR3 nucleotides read TGTGCCAGCTTGGACGGGGCCAAAAACATTCAGTACTTC. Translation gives CASLDGAKNIQYF.

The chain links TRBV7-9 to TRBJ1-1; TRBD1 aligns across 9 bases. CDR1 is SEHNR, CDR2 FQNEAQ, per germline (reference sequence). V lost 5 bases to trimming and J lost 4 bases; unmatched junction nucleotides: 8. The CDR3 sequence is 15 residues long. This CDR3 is CASSPGDRGATEAFF. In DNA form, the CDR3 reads TGTGCCAGCAGCCCAGGTGACAGGGGGGCCACTGAAGCTTTCTTT.

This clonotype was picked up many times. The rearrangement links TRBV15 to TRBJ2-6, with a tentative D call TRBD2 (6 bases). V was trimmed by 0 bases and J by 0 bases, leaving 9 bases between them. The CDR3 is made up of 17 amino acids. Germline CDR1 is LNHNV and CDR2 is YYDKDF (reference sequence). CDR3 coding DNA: TGTGCCACCAGCAGAGAGGTCGGGGGCTCTGGGGCCAACGTCCTGACTTTC. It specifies CATSREVGGSGANVLTF.

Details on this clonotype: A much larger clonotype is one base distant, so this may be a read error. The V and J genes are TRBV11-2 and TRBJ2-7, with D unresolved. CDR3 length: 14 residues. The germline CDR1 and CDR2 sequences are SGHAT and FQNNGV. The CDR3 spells CASSLDYATYGQYF. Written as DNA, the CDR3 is TGTGCCAGCAGCTTAGATTACGCCACCTACGGGCAGTACTTC.

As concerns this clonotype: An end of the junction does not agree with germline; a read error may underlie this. This CDR3 reads CASSLVGDSCNEQFF. The CDR3 bases are TGCGCCAGCAGCTTGGTTGGGGACTCCTGCAATGAGCAGTTCTTC. The rearrangement joins TRBV5-1 to TRBJ2-1, with D maybe TRBD2 (6 bases). The CDR3 is made up of 15 amino acids. Germline CDR1 SGHRS, CDR2 YFSETQ.

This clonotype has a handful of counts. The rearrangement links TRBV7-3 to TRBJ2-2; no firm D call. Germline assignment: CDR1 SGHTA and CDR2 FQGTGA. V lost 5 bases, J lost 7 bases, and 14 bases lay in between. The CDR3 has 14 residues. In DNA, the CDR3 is TGTGCCAGCAGCCGCCTCGGCTCGGGCGGGGAGCTGTTTTTT. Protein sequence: CASSRLGSGGELFF.